This T cell receptor (beta chain) was captured in a study of shared clonotypes between healthy human individuals. The study's findings and limits: Naive CD4 clonotypes were shared across several donors at approximately 5.3%.

Per germline, CDR1 SGHRS and CDR2 YFSETQ. This CDR3 contains 15 residues. V was pared by 1 base and J by 3 bases, with 6 bases of the junction left unmatched. The run depth of the assay was deep. Authors' processing steps: Junction-only sequences without quality scores were provided by ImmunoSEQ, so filtering was different. Sequencing was performed with immunoSEQ multiplex PCR; in TCRdb, only in-frame clones are kept and a portion is missing. That table furnishes V, J and clone size, whereas the DNA furnished D and trimming. The sample holds some 1.1 million clones, approximately 75% seen once. Worth noting for this clone: What it recognizes is unknown.

The TCR sequence derives from a young man in good health. Some clones in this sample may be carry-over from other donors' samples. V and J are TRBV5-1 and TRBJ2-5, with 7 positions matching TRBD2. The sample was memory CD4+ T cells from PBMCs. Subset here: CD45RA-negative fraction. In nucleotides, the CDR3 is TGCGCCAGCAGCTTGTTGGGGGGGAAGGAAGAGACCCAGTACTTC. Translating gives CASSLLGGKEETQYF.